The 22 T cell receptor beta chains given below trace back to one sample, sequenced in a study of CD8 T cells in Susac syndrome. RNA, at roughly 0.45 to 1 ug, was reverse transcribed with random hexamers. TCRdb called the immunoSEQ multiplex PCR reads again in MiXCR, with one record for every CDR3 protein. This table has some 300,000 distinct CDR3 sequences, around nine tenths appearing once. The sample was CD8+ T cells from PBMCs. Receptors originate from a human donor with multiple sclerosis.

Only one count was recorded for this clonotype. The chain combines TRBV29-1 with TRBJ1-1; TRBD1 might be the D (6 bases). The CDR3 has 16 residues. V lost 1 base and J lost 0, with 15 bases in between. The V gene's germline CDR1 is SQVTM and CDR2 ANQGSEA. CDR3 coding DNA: TGCAGCGTTGAAGGGCGTCCGGACAGATTGAACACTGAAGCTTTCTTT. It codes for CSVEGRPDRLNTEAFF.

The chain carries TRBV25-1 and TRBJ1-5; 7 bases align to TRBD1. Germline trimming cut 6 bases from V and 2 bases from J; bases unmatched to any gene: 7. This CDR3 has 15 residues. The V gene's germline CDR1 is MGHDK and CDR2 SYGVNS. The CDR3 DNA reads TGTGCCAGCAGGCCGCAGGGGGATGGCAATCAGCCCCAGCATTTT. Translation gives CASRPQGDGNQPQHF.

The CDR3 DNA is TGTGCCTGGAGTGTATTCACGGCAGACCCGACAGATACGCAGTATTTT. Protein sequence: CAWSVFTADPTDTQYF. The rearrangement joins TRBV30 to TRBJ2-3, with D uncertain. The CDR3 length is 16 residues. The V end was cut by 0 bases, the J end by 3 bases, with 16 bases between. Germline V CDR1 and CDR2: GTSNPN, SVGIG (reference sequence).

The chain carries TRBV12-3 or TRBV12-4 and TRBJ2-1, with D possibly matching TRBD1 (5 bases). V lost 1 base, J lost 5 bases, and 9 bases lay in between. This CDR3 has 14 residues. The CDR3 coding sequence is TGTGCCAGCAGTTTAGTGGGGCCCCACAATGAGCAGTTCTTC. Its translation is CASSLVGPHNEQFF.

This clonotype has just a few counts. The CDR3 sequence: CASSLAGGGEQFF. CDR3 in DNA: TGTGCCAGCAGTTTAGCGGGAGGTGGCGAGCAGTTCTTC. V is TRBV27 and J is TRBJ2-1; TRBD2 matches 8 bases. The CDR3 totals 13 residues. V was pared by 2 bases and J by 10 bases, with 4 bases of the junction left unmatched. Germline assignment: CDR1 MNHEY and CDR2 SMNVEV (reference sequence).

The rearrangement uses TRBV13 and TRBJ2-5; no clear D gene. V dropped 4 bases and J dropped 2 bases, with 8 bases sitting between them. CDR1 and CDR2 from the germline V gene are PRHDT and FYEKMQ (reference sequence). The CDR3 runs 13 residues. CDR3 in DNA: TGTGCCAGCAGCTCAACTCCTCAAGAGACCCAGTACTTC. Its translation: CASSSTPQETQYF.

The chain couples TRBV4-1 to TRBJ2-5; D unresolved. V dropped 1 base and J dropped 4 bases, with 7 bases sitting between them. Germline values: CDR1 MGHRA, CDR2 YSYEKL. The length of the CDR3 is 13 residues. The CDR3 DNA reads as TGCGCCAGCAGCCAAGGAATAGTAGAGACCCAGTACTTC. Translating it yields CASSQGIVETQYF.

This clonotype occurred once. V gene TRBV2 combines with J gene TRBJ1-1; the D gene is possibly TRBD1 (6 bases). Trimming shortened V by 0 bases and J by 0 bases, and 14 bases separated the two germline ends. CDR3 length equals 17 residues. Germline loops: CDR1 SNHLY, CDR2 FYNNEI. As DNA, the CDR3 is TGTGCCAGCAGTGAAGCGCTGGGACATAGTCTGAACACTGAAGCTTTCTTT. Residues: CASSEALGHSLNTEAFF.

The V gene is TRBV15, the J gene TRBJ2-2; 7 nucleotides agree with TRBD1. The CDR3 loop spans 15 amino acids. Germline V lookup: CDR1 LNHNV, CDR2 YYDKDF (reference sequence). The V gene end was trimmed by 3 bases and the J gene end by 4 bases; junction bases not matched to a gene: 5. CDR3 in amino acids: CATSRETGSTGELFF. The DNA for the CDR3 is TGTGCCACCAGCAGGGAGACAGGGAGCACCGGGGAGCTGTTTTTT.

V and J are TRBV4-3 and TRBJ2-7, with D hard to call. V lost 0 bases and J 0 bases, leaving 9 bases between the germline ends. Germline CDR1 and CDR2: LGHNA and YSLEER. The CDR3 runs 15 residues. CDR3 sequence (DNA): TGCGCCAGCAGCCAAGATTTCGGCACCTCCTACGAGCAGTACTTC. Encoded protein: CASSQDFGTSYEQYF.

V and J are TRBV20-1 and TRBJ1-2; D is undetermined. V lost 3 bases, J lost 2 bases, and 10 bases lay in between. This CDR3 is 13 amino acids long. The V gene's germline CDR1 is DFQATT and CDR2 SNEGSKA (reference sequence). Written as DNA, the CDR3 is TGCAGTGCTAGTTCTGCGACCAACTATGGCTACACCTTC. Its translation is CSASSATNYGYTF.

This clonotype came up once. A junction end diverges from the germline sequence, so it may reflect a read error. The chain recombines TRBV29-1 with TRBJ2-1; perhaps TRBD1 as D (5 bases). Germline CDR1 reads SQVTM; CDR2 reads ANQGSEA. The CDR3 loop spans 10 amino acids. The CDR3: CGVGPNEQFF. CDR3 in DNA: TGCGGCGTGGGGCCCAATGAGCAGTTCTTC.

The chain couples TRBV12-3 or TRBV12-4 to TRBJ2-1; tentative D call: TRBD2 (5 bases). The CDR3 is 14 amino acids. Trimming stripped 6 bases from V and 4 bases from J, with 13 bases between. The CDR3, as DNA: TGTGCCAGCAGAGGGCTCACGGGGTACAATGAGCAGTTCTTC. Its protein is CASRGLTGYNEQFF.

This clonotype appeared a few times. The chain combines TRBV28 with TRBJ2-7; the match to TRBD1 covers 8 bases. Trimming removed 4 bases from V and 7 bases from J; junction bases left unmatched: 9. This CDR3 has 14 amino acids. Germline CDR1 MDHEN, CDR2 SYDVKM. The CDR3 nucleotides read TGTGCCAGCAGTTGGGGGGACAGGCCGGGGGAGCAGTACTTC. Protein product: CASSWGDRPGEQYF.

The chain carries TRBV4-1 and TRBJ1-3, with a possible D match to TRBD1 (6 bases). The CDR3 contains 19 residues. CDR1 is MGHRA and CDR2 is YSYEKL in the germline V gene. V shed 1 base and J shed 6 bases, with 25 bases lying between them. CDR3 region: CASSQGWPLTGLPENTIYF. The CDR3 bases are TGCGCCAGCAGCCAAGGATGGCCTTTGACAGGCCTTCCTGAAAACACCATATATTTT.

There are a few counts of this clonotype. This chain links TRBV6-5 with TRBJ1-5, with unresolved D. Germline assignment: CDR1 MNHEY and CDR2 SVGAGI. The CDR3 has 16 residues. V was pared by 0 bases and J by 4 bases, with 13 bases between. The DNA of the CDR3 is TGTGCCAGCAGTTACTCGAAGGATGCGGGAAATCAGCCCCAGCATTTT. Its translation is CASSYSKDAGNQPQHF.

CDR3 bases: TGTGCCAGCAGTGGGGGGACGGACTATGGCTACACCTTC. It is translated as CASSGGTDYGYTF. The V gene is TRBV27, the J gene TRBJ1-2, with TRBD1 as a possible D gene (5 bases). Germline V gene lookup returns CDR1 MNHEY and CDR2 SMNVEV (reference sequence). This CDR3 is built from 13 residues. Trimming removed 5 bases from V and 3 bases from J, with 10 bases in between.

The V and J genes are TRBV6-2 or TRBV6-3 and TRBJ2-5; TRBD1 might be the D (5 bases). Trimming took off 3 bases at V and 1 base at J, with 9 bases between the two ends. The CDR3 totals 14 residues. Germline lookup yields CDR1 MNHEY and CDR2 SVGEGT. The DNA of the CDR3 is TGTGCCAGCAGTTATGGGGCGGCCCAAGAGACCCAGTACTTC. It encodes CASSYGAAQETQYF.

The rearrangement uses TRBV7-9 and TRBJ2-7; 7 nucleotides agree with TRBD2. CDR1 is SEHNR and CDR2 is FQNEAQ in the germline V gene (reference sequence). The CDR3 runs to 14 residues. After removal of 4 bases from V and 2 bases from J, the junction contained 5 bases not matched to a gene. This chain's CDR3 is CASSYPSGPYEQYF. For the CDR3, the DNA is TGTGCCAGCAGCTATCCTAGCGGACCCTACGAGCAGTACTTC.

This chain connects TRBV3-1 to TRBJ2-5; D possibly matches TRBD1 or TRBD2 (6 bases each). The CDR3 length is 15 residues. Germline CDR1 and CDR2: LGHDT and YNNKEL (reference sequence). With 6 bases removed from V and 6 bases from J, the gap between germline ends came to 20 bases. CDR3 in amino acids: CASRPFLGGVKTQYF. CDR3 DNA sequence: TGTGCCAGCAGACCTTTTTTGGGGGGCGTGAAGACCCAGTACTTC.

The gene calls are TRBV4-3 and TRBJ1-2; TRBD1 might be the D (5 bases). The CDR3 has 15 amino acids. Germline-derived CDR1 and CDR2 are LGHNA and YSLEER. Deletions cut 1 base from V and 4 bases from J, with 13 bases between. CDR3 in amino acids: CASSQAFGTGYGYTF. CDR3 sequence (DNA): TGCGCCAGCAGCCAAGCTTTCGGGACCGGCTATGGCTACACCTTC.

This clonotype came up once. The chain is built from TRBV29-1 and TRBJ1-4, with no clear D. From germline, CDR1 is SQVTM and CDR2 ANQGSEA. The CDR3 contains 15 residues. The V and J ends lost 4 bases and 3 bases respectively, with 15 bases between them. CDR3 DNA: TGCAGCGTTGTACCAACGAATGAGGCTAATGAAAAACTGTTTTTT. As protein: CSVVPTNEANEKLFF.